This record looks at one T cell receptor (beta chain) sequence and its context. Its specificity is unknown. The CDR3 is 14 amino acids. V dropped 0 bases and J dropped 2 bases, with 8 bases sitting between them. Per the germline V gene, CDR1 is SGHVS and CDR2 is FNYEAQ. The data are from a study of identical twins. Notes on the study in general: For out-of-frame beta sequences, excess twin sharing was weaker.

Everyone who donated was a healthy Caucasian. MiXCR, applied by TCRdb to the 5' RACE reads, yields one record per CDR3 protein. The table has hundreds of thousands of distinct CDR3 sequences, about 12% seen once. These same records also appear under a second study, on yellow fever vaccine responses in identical twins.

What was sequenced was CD8+ T cells sorted from blood. The chain has TRBV7-6 and TRBJ2-7, with D unresolved. This TCR was sampled from a woman younger than 35 in good health. The CDR3 reads CASSLAGQAYEQYF. CDR3 coding DNA: TGTGCCAGCAGCTTAGCAGGGCAGGCCTACGAGCAGTACTTC.